Presented here are 10 T cell receptor beta chains from one specimen sequenced in a study of T cell responses to AZD1222 COVID-19 vaccine. Clones were sequenced by immunoSEQ multiplex PCR, and TCRdb holds only the in-frame ones, with some missing. Seen here are some 94,000 clones, 90% to 95% observed once, and the top ten hold roughly an eighth. Source: peripheral blood, taken on day 0 of AZD1222 vaccination. The origin of the receptors is an adult in good health.

The rearrangement joins TRBV2 to TRBJ1-1; the match to TRBD1 covers 8 bases. There are 14 residues in the CDR3. V lost 7 bases and J lost 4; bases outside the gene matches: 8. CDR1 is SNHLY and CDR2 is FYNNEI in the germline V gene. CDR3 sequence reads: CASTLGQGGTEAFF. CDR3 nucleotides: TGTGCCAGCACTCTAGGACAGGGAGGCACTGAAGCTTTCTTT.

This clone is medium-sized in the sample. The rearrangement links TRBV19 to TRBJ1-5, with a weak D call TRBD1 (5 bases). Trimming removed 3 bases at V and 2 bases at J, with 17 bases between. Germline V gene data show CDR1 as LNHDA and CDR2 as SQIVND (reference sequence). The CDR3 length is 17 residues. CDR3 region: CASSIAGGFNGNQPQHF. CDR3 bases: TGTGCCAGTAGTATTGCGGGGGGATTCAATGGCAATCAGCCCCAGCATTTT.

This clone was seen a handful of times. The genes are TRBV27 and TRBJ1-1; D is undetermined. This CDR3 has 15 amino acids. The germline CDR1 and CDR2 sequences are MNHEY and SMNVEV (reference sequence). Trimming left V 6 bases short and J 5 bases short, with 19 bases between. CDR3 protein: CASRLSGSPGTEAFF. CDR3 sequence (DNA): TGTGCCAGCAGACTCTCCGGTTCCCCGGGTACTGAAGCTTTCTTT.

In its sample, this clone was seen once. The CDR3 loop is CASSFWDLNTEAFF. The CDR3 DNA reads TGTGCCAGCAGCTTTTGGGATTTGAACACTGAAGCTTTCTTT. This chain links TRBV7-2 with TRBJ1-1, with D uncertain. The ends were cut back, 3 bases at V and 0 bases at J, with 8 bases in the middle. The germline V gene has CDR1 SGHTA and CDR2 FQGNSA. CDR3 length: 14 residues.

J is TRBJ1-1 and V is TRBV20-1; no definite D call. The germline gives CDR1 DFQATT, CDR2 SNEGSKA (reference sequence). Deletions cut 2 bases from V and 8 bases from J, with 9 bases between. CDR3 length equals 11 residues. The CDR3 DNA sequence: TGCAGTGCTAGATGGCAGGCGGAAGCTTTCTTT. Translated: CSARWQAEAFF.

This clone was observed a single time. This chain joins TRBV7-9 and TRBJ1-6, with D hard to call. The germline gives CDR1 SEHNR, CDR2 FQNEAQ (reference sequence). CDR3 size: 12 residues. Trimming left V 6 bases short and J 13 bases short, with 13 bases between. The CDR3 DNA reads as TGTGCCAGCAGTCCCCTTTTCTCCCCCCTCCACTTT. It translates to CASSPLFSPLHF.

The rearrangement joins TRBV30 to TRBJ1-1; D might be TRBD1 (6 bases). V was clipped by 4 bases and J by 1 base, with 10 bases between them. The CDR3 length is 13 residues. Germline CDR1 and CDR2: GTSNPN and SVGIG (reference sequence). The CDR3 loop is CAWNTGRNTEAFF. In nucleotides, the CDR3 is TGTGCCTGGAACACAGGGAGGAACACTGAAGCTTTCTTT. Combining the CDR3 with reference TRBV30 and TRBJ1-1 gives the whole variable domain SQTIHQWPATLVQPVGSPLSLECTVEGTSNPNLYWYRQAAGRGLQLLFYSVGIGQISSEVPQNLSASRPQDRQFILSSKKLLLSDSGFYLCAWNTGRNTEAFFGQGTRLTVV.

This clone was detected once. The rearrangement joins TRBV20-1 to TRBJ2-1, with D unclear. CDR3 length: 15 amino acids. The germline V and J ends were trimmed by 3 bases and 10 bases, with 22 bases remaining between them. Germline CDR1 is DFQATT and CDR2 is SNEGSKA (reference sequence). The CDR3: CSASLAGRLVTEQFF. CDR3 DNA sequence: TGCAGTGCTAGTCTTGCTGGTCGCCTAGTAACAGAGCAGTTCTTC.

In its sample, this clone was seen once. The V call is TRBV7-9, the J call TRBJ2-5, with D maybe TRBD2 (5 bases). The CDR3 runs 14 residues. V lost 5 bases and J lost 2, with 12 bases in between. The germline gives CDR1 SEHNR, CDR2 FQNEAQ (reference sequence). The CDR3 sequence: CASSIGLLQETQYF. For the CDR3, the DNA is TGTGCCAGCAGCATCGGACTCCTGCAAGAGACCCAGTACTTC.

This rearrangement joins TRBV9 to TRBJ1-1; 7 positions match TRBD1. Germline CDR1 is SGDLS and CDR2 is YYNGEE. Trimming took 2 bases from V and 2 from J; bases not matched to a gene: 9. The CDR3 extends over 16 amino acids. CDR3 loop: CASSVGDSRTNTEAFF. The CDR3, as DNA: TGTGCCAGCAGCGTCGGGGACAGCAGGACTAACACTGAAGCTTTCTTT. Full variable domain (remainder filled in from reference TRBV9 and TRBJ1-1): DSGVTQTPKHLITATGQRVTLRCSPRSGDLSVYWYQQSLDQGLQFLIQYYNGEERAKGNILERFSAQQFPDLHSELNLSSLELGDSALYFCASSVGDSRTNTEAFFGQGTRLTVV.